A selection of T cell receptor beta chains follows, all from one sample in a study of T cells in narcolepsy. Sequencing used immunoSEQ multiplex PCR; TCRdb keeps in-frame clones, though not all of them. The top ten clones hold around 1.3% of a sample with over 30,000 clones, more than 80% of them seen once. Sequencing was done on a sample of CD45RA- memory CD4+ T cells from PBMCs. The receptors shown here come from a human donor with narcolepsy. CDR3s include the opening cysteine and the closing phenylalanine or tryptophan. The D gene is left open where the match is weak. Only some rows state a clone size, as once, few, many or a class for expanded clones.

abundance: .
d_gene: TRBD1
j_gene: TRBJ1-3
v_gene: TRBV6-1
CDR3aa: CASSEAGGNIYTIYF
CDR3nt: TGTGCCAGCAGTGAAGCAGGGGGCAACATTTACACCATATATTTT

abundance: .
d_gene: .
j_gene: TRBJ2-1
v_gene: TRBV6-1
CDR3aa: CASSEAYARGENEQFF
CDR3nt: TGTGCCAGCAGTGAAGCCTATGCTAGGGGGGAGAATGAGCAGTTCTTC

abundance: .
d_gene: TRBD1
j_gene: TRBJ2-6
v_gene: TRBV6-6
CDR3aa: CASSKGQGAGANVLTF
CDR3nt: TGTGCCAGCAGTAAGGGACAGGGGGCTGGGGCCAACGTCCTGACTTTC

abundance: .
d_gene: .
j_gene: TRBJ1-5
v_gene: TRBV27
CDR3aa: CASSRDRLSNQPQHF
CDR3nt: TGTGCCAGCAGCAGGGATAGATTGAGCAATCAGCCCCAGCATTTT

abundance: .
d_gene: TRBD2
j_gene: TRBJ2-7
v_gene: TRBV27
CDR3aa: CASNGRGSGEQYF
CDR3nt: TGTGCCAGCAACGGGAGGGGATCGGGCGAGCAGTACTTC

abundance: .
d_gene: .
j_gene: TRBJ1-2
v_gene: TRBV7-2
CDR3aa: CASSQDINYGYTF
CDR3nt: TGTGCCAGCAGCCAGGACATCAACTATGGCTACACCTTC

abundance: once
d_gene: .
j_gene: TRBJ2-7
v_gene: TRBV6-1
CDR3aa: CASREPGRLTYEQYF
CDR3nt: TGTGCCAGCCGAGAACCGGGACGGCTGACCTACGAGCAGTACTTC

abundance: .
d_gene: TRBD1
j_gene: TRBJ2-5
v_gene: TRBV7-9
CDR3aa: CASSLAGTGQETQYF
CDR3nt: TGTGCCAGCAGCTTAGCCGGGACAGGGCAAGAGACCCAGTACTTC

abundance: once
d_gene: TRBD1
j_gene: TRBJ1-1
v_gene: TRBV5-1
CDR3aa: CASSVLTGSDTEAFF
CDR3nt: TGCGCCAGCAGCGTCCTGACAGGGTCCGACACTGAAGCTTTCTTT

abundance: .
d_gene: TRBD1
j_gene: TRBJ2-7
v_gene: TRBV5-1
CDR3aa: CASSFGQGHYEQYF
CDR3nt: TGCGCCAGCAGCTTCGGACAGGGCCACTACGAGCAGTACTTC

abundance: .
d_gene: .
j_gene: TRBJ2-3
v_gene: TRBV9
CDR3aa: CASSVEQALTDTQYF
CDR3nt: TGTGCCAGCAGCGTAGAACAGGCTCTTACAGATACGCAGTATTTT

abundance: few
d_gene: TRBD1
j_gene: TRBJ1-5
v_gene: TRBV6-5
CDR3aa: CATLLGQGRQPQHF
CDR3nt: TGTGCCACCCTACTTGGACAGGGGAGGCAGCCCCAGCATTTT

abundance: .
d_gene: .
j_gene: TRBJ2-7
v_gene: TRBV30
CDR3aa: CAWSVGGYEQYF
CDR3nt: TGTGCCTGGAGTGTCGGAGGCTACGAGCAGTACTTC

abundance: .
d_gene: .
j_gene: TRBJ2-1
v_gene: TRBV5-1
CDR3aa: CASSLPGDSLVEQFF
CDR3nt: TGCGCCAGCAGCTTGCCAGGCGATTCCCTTGTTGAGCAGTTCTTC

abundance: .
d_gene: .
j_gene: TRBJ2-7
v_gene: TRBV6-1
CDR3aa: CAMGVYEQYF
CDR3nt: TGTGCCATGGGAGTCTACGAGCAGTACTTC

abundance: .
d_gene: .
j_gene: TRBJ1-4
v_gene: TRBV15
CDR3aa: CATSRDPSRGEKLFF
CDR3nt: TGTGCCACCAGCAGAGATCCGTCGAGGGGGGAAAAACTGTTTTTT

abundance: once
d_gene: .
j_gene: TRBJ2-6
v_gene: TRBV9
CDR3aa: CASSVQGGGANVLTF
CDR3nt: TGTGCCAGCAGCGTACAGGGTGGTGGGGCCAACGTCCTGACTTTC

abundance: .
d_gene: .
j_gene: TRBJ1-1
v_gene: TRBV19
CDR3aa: CASSGGLWNTEAFF
CDR3nt: TGTGCCAGTAGTGGGGGACTGTGGAACACTGAAGCTTTCTTT

abundance: .
d_gene: TRBD1
j_gene: TRBJ1-5
v_gene: TRBV19
CDR3aa: CASSSRDRSNQPQHF
CDR3nt: TGTGCCAGTAGCTCCCGGGACAGGAGCAATCAGCCCCAGCATTTT

abundance: .
d_gene: TRBD2
j_gene: TRBJ2-5
v_gene: TRBV5-4
CDR3aa: CASSSVAGAGQETQYF
CDR3nt: TGTGCCAGCAGCTCCGTAGCGGGGGCCGGCCAAGAGACCCAGTACTTC

abundance: .
d_gene: TRBD1
j_gene: TRBJ2-2
v_gene: TRBV29-1
CDR3aa: CSVATGVANTGELFF
CDR3nt: TGCAGCGTTGCGACAGGGGTGGCGAACACCGGGGAGCTGTTTTTT

abundance: .
d_gene: .
j_gene: TRBJ2-5
v_gene: TRBV9
CDR3aa: CASSGGWSQETQYF
CDR3nt: TGTGCCAGCAGCGGAGGGTGGAGTCAAGAGACCCAGTACTTC

abundance: few
d_gene: .
j_gene: TRBJ2-1
v_gene: TRBV30
CDR3aa: CAWGQTANNEQFF
CDR3nt: TGTGCCTGGGGACAGACGGCGAACAATGAGCAGTTCTTC

abundance: .
d_gene: TRBD1
j_gene: TRBJ2-7
v_gene: TRBV5-6
CDR3aa: CASTSGDRDSYEQYF
CDR3nt: TGTGCCAGCACCTCGGGGGACAGGGACTCCTACGAGCAGTACTTC

abundance: .
d_gene: .
j_gene: TRBJ1-3
v_gene: TRBV9
CDR3aa: CASSVGPQGDTIYF
CDR3nt: TGTGCCAGCAGCGTAGGCCCACAGGGAGACACCATATATTTT

abundance: .
d_gene: .
j_gene: TRBJ1-4
v_gene: TRBV2
CDR3aa: CASSKGGGNEKLFF
CDR3nt: TGTGCCAGCAGTAAGGGCGGGGGAAATGAAAAACTGTTTTTT

abundance: few
d_gene: TRBD1
j_gene: TRBJ1-1
v_gene: TRBV11-3
CDR3aa: CASSYGTGGGTEAFF
CDR3nt: TGTGCCAGCAGCTACGGGACAGGGGGCGGCACTGAAGCTTTCTTT

abundance: .
d_gene: .
j_gene: TRBJ2-3
v_gene: TRBV30
CDR3aa: CAWSRDGPTDTQYF
CDR3nt: TGTGCCTGGAGTCGGGACGGCCCCACAGATACGCAGTATTTT

abundance: .
d_gene: .
j_gene: TRBJ1-6
v_gene: TRBV7-3
CDR3aa: CASSSTGWNSPLHF
CDR3nt: TGTGCCAGCAGCTCGACAGGCTGGAATTCACCCCTCCACTTT

abundance: once
d_gene: TRBD2
j_gene: TRBJ2-5
v_gene: TRBV30
CDR3aa: CAWAGGGVTQYF
CDR3nt: TGTGCCTGGGCGGGGGGAGGCGTGACCCAGTACTTC

abundance: .
d_gene: TRBD1
j_gene: TRBJ1-1
v_gene: TRBV9
CDR3aa: CASSVAEGAAGDTEAFF
CDR3nt: TGTGCCAGCAGCGTAGCAGAGGGGGCTGCTGGGGACACTGAAGCTTTCTTT

abundance: .
d_gene: .
j_gene: TRBJ1-3
v_gene: TRBV19
CDR3aa: CASIEVGVGNTIYF
CDR3nt: TGTGCCAGTATAGAGGTGGGGGTAGGAAACACCATATATTTT

abundance: .
d_gene: .
j_gene: TRBJ2-2
v_gene: TRBV12-5
CDR3aa: CASGLGSHPGPGELFF
CDR3nt: TGTGCTAGTGGTTTGGGGTCCCACCCTGGCCCCGGGGAGCTGTTTTTT

abundance: .
d_gene: TRBD2
j_gene: TRBJ2-3
v_gene: TRBV11-2
CDR3aa: CASSLGRTSGSTDTQYF
CDR3nt: TGTGCCAGCAGCTTAGGCAGGACTAGCGGGAGCACAGATACGCAGTATTTT

abundance: .
d_gene: .
j_gene: TRBJ2-2
v_gene: TRBV9
CDR3aa: CASRMAGETGELFF
CDR3nt: TGTGCCAGCAGAATGGCAGGGGAAACCGGGGAGCTGTTTTTT

abundance: .
d_gene: .
j_gene: TRBJ2-5
v_gene: TRBV5-1
CDR3aa: CASSRRGEGSETQYF
CDR3nt: TGCGCCAGCAGCCGACGCGGTGAAGGGAGCGAGACCCAGTACTTC

abundance: .
d_gene: TRBD1
j_gene: TRBJ1-3
v_gene: TRBV19
CDR3aa: CASSRRPGTGDQRSGNTIYF
CDR3nt: TGTGCCAGTAGTAGACGTCCCGGGACAGGGGATCAGCGCTCTGGAAACACCATATATTTT

abundance: .
d_gene: TRBD2
j_gene: TRBJ2-5
v_gene: TRBV7-8
CDR3aa: CASSLTSGGAGETQYF
CDR3nt: TGTGCCAGCAGCTTGACTAGCGGGGGGGCCGGAGAGACCCAGTACTTC

abundance: .
d_gene: .
j_gene: TRBJ1-5
v_gene: TRBV5-6
CDR3aa: CASSLGPPLHQPQHF
CDR3nt: TGTGCCAGCAGCTTGGGACCACCCCTTCATCAGCCCCAGCATTTT

abundance: .
d_gene: .
j_gene: TRBJ1-5
v_gene: TRBV11-3
CDR3aa: CASSPGIDQPQHF
CDR3nt: TGTGCCAGCAGCCCGGGGATCGATCAGCCCCAGCATTTT

abundance: .
d_gene: .
j_gene: TRBJ1-2
v_gene: TRBV5-4
CDR3aa: CASSLDGRSPTNYGYTF
CDR3nt: TGTGCCAGCAGCTTGGATGGGCGGAGCCCTACTAACTATGGCTACACCTTC

abundance: .
d_gene: .
j_gene: TRBJ1-2
v_gene: TRBV15
CDR3aa: CATSETGSYGYTF
CDR3nt: TGTGCCACCAGCGAGACAGGTTCCTATGGCTACACCTTC

abundance: .
d_gene: .
j_gene: TRBJ2-1
v_gene: TRBV4-3
CDR3aa: CASSPQVLVNEQFF
CDR3nt: TGCGCCAGCAGCCCACAGGTTCTCGTCAATGAGCAGTTCTTC

abundance: .
d_gene: TRBD1
j_gene: TRBJ2-7
v_gene: TRBV5-1
CDR3aa: CASSPGQGITYEQYF
CDR3nt: TGCGCCAGCAGCCCGGGACAGGGAATCACCTACGAGCAGTACTTC

abundance: .
d_gene: .
j_gene: TRBJ1-1
v_gene: TRBV11-2
CDR3aa: CASSFLRAGGEAFF
CDR3nt: TGTGCCAGCAGCTTCCTCAGGGCGGGGGGTGAAGCTTTCTTT

abundance: few
d_gene: .
j_gene: TRBJ1-2
v_gene: TRBV7-3
CDR3aa: CASSLSQGNGYTF
CDR3nt: TGTGCCAGCAGCTTATCACAGGGAAATGGCTACACCTTC

abundance: .
d_gene: TRBD2
j_gene: TRBJ2-5
v_gene: TRBV7-8
CDR3aa: CASSLDPGGGKTQYF
CDR3nt: TGTGCCAGCAGCTTAGACCCCGGGGGAGGGAAGACCCAGTACTTC

abundance: .
d_gene: TRBD1
j_gene: TRBJ1-3
v_gene: TRBV5-1
CDR3aa: CASSLLGQNRIATGNTIYF
CDR3nt: TGCGCCAGCAGCTTGTTGGGACAGAATCGGATCGCGACTGGAAACACCATATATTTT

abundance: .
d_gene: .
j_gene: TRBJ1-2
v_gene: TRBV25-1
CDR3aa: CASSEGGRGDGYTF
CDR3nt: TGTGCCAGCAGTGAGGGAGGCAGGGGAGATGGCTACACCTTC

abundance: .
d_gene: TRBD1
j_gene: TRBJ1-4
v_gene: TRBV5-1
CDR3aa: CASSQNRGLFF
CDR3nt: TGCGCCAGCAGTCAGAACAGGGGACTGTTTTTT

abundance: .
d_gene: .
j_gene: TRBJ2-1
v_gene: TRBV10-3
CDR3aa: CAIRGGGTHNEQFF
CDR3nt: TGTGCCATCAGGGGTGGAGGGACCCACAATGAGCAGTTCTTC

abundance: .
d_gene: TRBD1
j_gene: TRBJ1-5
v_gene: TRBV11-3
CDR3aa: CASNTLPRTGNILGNQPQHF
CDR3nt: TGTGCCAGCAACACCCTCCCCCGGACAGGGAATATATTGGGCAATCAGCCCCAGCATTTT

abundance: .
d_gene: .
j_gene: TRBJ1-6
v_gene: TRBV7-2
CDR3aa: CASTLRGRGISPLHF
CDR3nt: TGTGCCAGCACCTTAAGGGGAAGGGGGATCTCACCCCTCCACTTT

abundance: .
d_gene: .
j_gene: TRBJ1-6
v_gene: TRBV19
CDR3aa: CASSIVAQVGSPLHF
CDR3nt: TGTGCCAGTAGTATCGTTGCACAGGTCGGTTCACCCCTCCACTTT

abundance: .
d_gene: .
j_gene: TRBJ2-7
v_gene: TRBV9
CDR3aa: CASSVDGTRTIEQYF
CDR3nt: TGTGCCAGCAGCGTAGATGGGACAAGGACTATTGAGCAGTACTTC

abundance: .
d_gene: .
j_gene: TRBJ1-2
v_gene: TRBV6-1
CDR3aa: CASSEVAGPSNYGYTF
CDR3nt: TGTGCCAGCAGTGAAGTGGCCGGCCCTTCCAACTATGGCTACACCTTC

abundance: .
d_gene: TRBD2
j_gene: TRBJ2-7
v_gene: TRBV11-2
CDR3aa: CASSYTSGGRFGYEQYF
CDR3nt: TGTGCCAGCAGTTACACTAGCGGGGGTAGGTTTGGCTACGAGCAGTACTTC